This T cell receptor (beta chain) is drawn from a study of shared clonotypes between healthy human individuals. General study findings and limits: With several donors compared, approximately 5% of naive CD4 clonotypes were shared. Larger richness was generally estimated for naive than memory subsets.

CDR1 and CDR2 (germline): SQVTM, ANQGSEA. This CDR3 region has 10 residues. The V end was cut by 4 bases, the J end by 4 bases, with 4 bases between. This clone was seen once. Its antigen is not identified. This sample includes further DNA sequences coding for the same CDR3. Genomic DNA of each subset was evenly split across several immunoSEQ plates. TCRdb's copy holds only in-frame clones and misses some; the assay was immunoSEQ multiplex PCR. The table includes 2.3 million or so clones, about 92% detected once. The material sequenced was naive CD4+ T cells from PBMCs. Subset meaning: CD45RA+ positively selected. V usage is TRBV29-1 and J usage is TRBJ2-5; no clear D gene. The TCR sequence derives from a man aged 18 to 30 in good health. Some clones in this sample may be carry-over from other donors' samples. The CDR3 region has the DNA TGCAGCGTTGCTGGAGAGACCCAGTACTTC. Translated, it gives CSVAGETQYF.